This T cell receptor (beta chain) was captured in a study of shared clonotypes between healthy human individuals. On the study more broadly: The donor pool was made up of a couple of women and a few men aged 18 to 49.

Study observations and caveats: The sole specimen, blood, was sampled, and tissue repertoires likely differ. Incompleteness in sorted-subset sequencing, despite large depth, was shown by rarefaction.

The V segment lost 3 bases and the J segment 2 bases; nucleotides outside the gene matches: 10. CDR1 and CDR2 from the germline V gene are SGDLS and YYNGEE. The CDR3 has 17 amino acids. Concerning this clone itself: Its antigen is not identified.

Sorted-subset replicate PCR reactions were performed with about 200 ng DNA, corresponding to tens of thousands of T cell genomes. TCRdb's copy holds only in-frame clones and misses some; the assay was immunoSEQ multiplex PCR. The profile shows 2 million to 3 million clones, roughly 93% of them singletons. The rearrangement joins TRBV9 to TRBJ2-2, with 7 positions matching TRBD2. The sequenced material came from naive CD4+ T cells from PBMCs. Subset meaning: CD45RA+ positively selected. This TCR was recovered from a man between 18 and 35 years old in good health. Some clones in this sample may be carry-over from other donors' samples. CDR3 nucleotides: TGTGCCAGCAGCGCCCGCGGAGGGACTACTAACACCGGGGAGCTGTTTTTT. Residues: CASSARGGTTNTGELFF.